This TCR beta chain was recorded in a study of tumor-infiltrating lymphocytes in oesophageal squamous cell carcinoma. The CDR3 length equals 15 residues, ends included. Germline loops: CDR1 MDHEN, CDR2 SYDVKM. Via MiXCR, TCRdb re-called the PCR reads, giving one row per CDR3 protein. Altogether 12,000 or so distinct CDR3 sequences are present, about 60% being singletons, with the ten largest covering 32%. This clonotype was picked up one time. This CDR3 fails to terminate in the conserved phenylalanine or tryptophan, so it likely reflects a read error. No DNA is shown, since the ends of the CDR3 on it are uncertain; the CDR3 is the one TCRdb lists.

Sequences were obtained from esophageal tumor tissue. The chain has TRBV28 and TRBJ2-7; the D segment call TRBD1 is taken from the table without a DNA check. The receptor was isolated from a female donor with esophageal squamous cell carcinoma. This chain's CDR3 is CASRAPHDYGYTFGS.